One and the same sample provided the 11 T cell receptor beta chains below, sequenced in a study of identical twins. TCRdb itself ran the 5' RACE reads through MiXCR, one entry per CDR3 protein. The sample has a few hundred thousand distinct CDR3 sequences, 12% seen once. The data also belong to a second study, concerning yellow fever vaccine responses in identical twins.

The sample taken for sequencing was memory (CD45RO+) T cells sorted from blood. The receptors were sampled from a woman between 18 and 29 years old in good health.

This chain connects TRBV11-2 to TRBJ1-4, with 8 bases identical to TRBD1. Germline CDR1 is SGHAT and CDR2 is FQNNGV. Trimming cost V 4 bases and J 7 bases; bases outside gene matches: 11. The CDR3 has 16 residues. The DNA of the CDR3 is TGTGCCAGCAGCTCAGGGACAGGCGGATGGAGTGAAAAACTGTTTTTT. Translation: CASSSGTGGWSEKLFF.

This clonotype showed up just a few times. The V call is TRBV5-1, the J call TRBJ2-7, with 7 bases aligning to TRBD1. Germline lookup yields CDR1 SGHRS and CDR2 YFSETQ. This CDR3 spans 15 amino acids. The V and J ends lost 4 bases and 2 bases, in that order; junction bases with no gene match: 9. The CDR3 is CASSPVADRAYEQYF. DNA of the CDR3: TGCGCCAGCAGCCCTGTTGCCGACAGGGCCTACGAGCAGTACTTC.

The genes are TRBV20-1 and TRBJ2-5; tentatively, D is TRBD1 or TRBD2 (5 bases each). Per the germline V gene, CDR1 is DFQATT and CDR2 is SNEGSKA (reference sequence). The CDR3 consists of 10 residues. The V and J ends lost 8 bases and 4 bases respectively, with 8 bases between them. CDR3: CSPGRETQYF. CDR3 DNA sequence: TGCAGTCCAGGGAGAGAGACCCAGTACTTC.

This clonotype was picked up many times. The chain uses TRBV5-6 and TRBJ1-1, with D uncertain. Germline CDR1 reads SGHDT; CDR2 reads YYEEEE. V lost 0 bases, J lost 0 bases, and 6 bases lay in between. The CDR3 is 14 residues long. CDR3 loop: CASSLATMNTEAFF. The CDR3 region has the DNA TGTGCCAGCAGCTTGGCCACTATGAACACTGAAGCTTTCTTT.

This clonotype has ten or more counts. The V call is TRBV5-6, the J call TRBJ2-6; TRBD2 is a possible D gene (5 bases). The CDR3 is 18 residues long. Looked up from germline, CDR1 is SGHDT and CDR2 is YYEEEE. The V gene lost 5 bases and the J gene lost 0 bases, with 18 bases spanning the gap. The DNA for the CDR3 is TGTGCCAGCAGTACCGCTTTTGGACTCCCCTCTGGGGCCAACGTCCTGACTTTC. Translated: CASSTAFGLPSGANVLTF.

There are many counts of this clonotype. J is TRBJ1-4 and V is TRBV12-3 or TRBV12-4; D is possibly TRBD1 (5 bases). CDR3 length: 12 residues. V shed 6 bases and J shed 8 bases, with 10 bases lying between them. CDR3 protein: CASSTGREKLFF. For the CDR3, the DNA is TGTGCCAGCAGCACAGGAAGGGAAAAACTGTTTTTT.

This clonotype was detected many times. This rearrangement joins TRBV7-9 to TRBJ2-2; 7 bases fit TRBD2. The CDR3 is 14 residues long. Trimming at V came to 10 bases and at J to 1 base, leaving 6 bases not matched to a gene. Germline V CDR1 and CDR2: SEHNR, FQNEAQ (reference sequence). CDR3 region: CATRPSGNTGELFF. The CDR3 DNA is TGTGCCACCCGACCTAGCGGGAACACCGGGGAGCTGTTTTTT.

This clonotype turned up a few times. The CDR3 protein is CASRATGQGDGYTF. The CDR3 region has the DNA TGTGCCAGCAGGGCAACGGGACAGGGTGATGGCTACACCTTC. The rearrangement joins TRBV3-1 to TRBJ1-2; 9 bases line up with TRBD1. V shed 6 bases, J shed 6 bases, and the junction held 8 bases outside the gene matches. CDR1 and CDR2 (germline): LGHDT, YNNKEL (reference sequence). CDR3 length: 14 amino acids. The whole variable domain, remainder taken from reference TRBV3-1 and TRBJ1-2, is DTAVSQTPKYLVTQMGNDKSIKCEQNLGHDTMYWYKQDSKKFLKIMFSYNNKELIINETVPNRFSPKSPDKAHLNLHINSLELGDSAVYFCASRATGQGDGYTFGSGTRLTVV.

This clonotype was seen at least ten times. The chain links TRBV28 to TRBJ2-6; D possibly corresponds to TRBD1 (6 bases). V was shortened by 0 bases and J by 0 bases, with 6 bases between the two germline ends. The germline V gene has CDR1 MDHEN and CDR2 SYDVKM. The CDR3 length is 16 residues. The CDR3 DNA reads TGTGCCAGCAGTTTATGGACAGGCTCTGGGGCCAACGTCCTGACTTTC. It specifies CASSLWTGSGANVLTF.

This clonotype was seen at least ten times. In DNA form, the CDR3 reads TGTGCCAGCAGTTACCCCCAGGCAGGGGGCCTCACAGATACGCAGTATTTT. Encoded protein: CASSYPQAGGLTDTQYF. V and J are TRBV6-7 and TRBJ2-3, with TRBD1 matching 8 bases. TRBV6-7 is an open reading frame whose function is uncertain. The CDR3 sequence is 17 residues long. Trimming cost V 2 bases and J 2 bases; bases outside gene matches: 9.

This rearrangement joins TRBV12-3 or TRBV12-4 to TRBJ1-1, with D tentatively TRBD1 (6 bases). This CDR3 comprises 16 residues. Trimming took off 2 bases at V and 3 bases at J, with 16 bases between the two ends. The CDR3 DNA reads as TGTGCCAGCAGTTTATTTGGGAGGGGGGCGGACACTGAAGCTTTCTTT. Its translation: CASSLFGRGADTEAFF.